The clone carrying this T cell receptor beta chain showed up just once. Its antigen remains unidentified. This CDR3 comprises 13 residues. Looked up from germline, CDR1 is SNHLY and CDR2 is FYNNEI. V lost 8 bases and J 3 bases, leaving 10 bases between the germline ends. This specimen comes from a study of cytomegalovirus exposure and HLA in healthy donors. Healthy bone marrow donors made up the donor group. Though nominally healthy at sampling, donors likely had unrecorded immune exposures. The PCR was carried out with 60 Vbeta primers and 13 Jbeta primers. Assay used: immunoSEQ multiplex PCR; TCRdb lists only in-frame clones, some missing. The repertoire holds about 83,000 clones, with 80% to 90% as singletons. The study's findings and limits: At a 0.05 false discovery rate, a later analysis found 16,951 TCR beta sequences to be associated with HLA alleles.

This receptor was identified in a woman under 40 in good health and CMV-seronegative. Sequencing used PBMCs. This chain uses TRBV2 with TRBJ2-2; maybe TRBD2 (6 bases). CDR3 protein: CASGTYHTGELFF. Here the CDR3 DNA reads TGTGCCAGCGGGACTTATCACACCGGGGAGCTGTTTTTT. The full variable domain, rest sourced from reference TRBV2 and TRBJ2-2, is EPEVTQTPSHQVTQMGQEVILRCVPISNHLYFYWYRQILGQKVEFLVSFYNNEISEKSEIFDDQFSVERPDGSNFTLKIRSTKLEDSAMYFCASGTYHTGELFFGEGSRLTVL.